The 17 T cell receptor beta chains presented below share a single source sample, sequenced in a study of beta chain features in type 1 diabetes. What these receptors recognize is not known. The isolated RNA, all of it, was reverse transcribed, so expressed TCRB transcripts were what got sequenced. Here immunoSEQ multiplex PCR was the method, and the copy in TCRdb shows in-frame clones only, minus some. Of 230,000 or so clones in the sample, 15% to 20% were seen once. Study-wide results and caveats: TCRB CDR3s were moderately but significantly shorter in Type 1 diabetes patients in all four CD4+ subsets.

Sequences were obtained from naive CD4+ T cells from blood. The origin of the receptors is a man aged 30 to 39 with type 1 diabetes.

This clone was seen a few times. The rearrangement links TRBV18 to TRBJ2-7; D remains unclear. The CDR3 is made up of 12 amino acids. Trimming cost V 5 bases and J 5 bases, with 10 bases left between them. Germline assignment: CDR1 KGHSH and CDR2 LQKENI. CDR3 protein: CASSTSANEQYF. As DNA, the CDR3 is TGTGCCAGCTCAACTTCGGCGAACGAGCAGTACTTC. Looking up the rest from reference TRBV18 and TRBJ2-7 gives the full variable domain: NAGVMQNPRHLVRRRGQEARLRCSPMKGHSHVYWYRQLPEEGLKFMVYLQKENIIDESGMPKERFSAEFPKEGPSILRIQQVVRGDSAAYFCASSTSANEQYFGPGTRLTVT.

The V and J genes are TRBV7-9 and TRBJ1-1; 7 nucleotides agree with TRBD1. Germline assignment: CDR1 SEHNR and CDR2 FQNEAQ (reference sequence). J gave up 5 bases and V 0 bases, and 3 bases lay outside the gene matches. There are 14 residues in the CDR3. CDR3 nucleotides: TGTGCCAGCAGCTTAGCACAGGGGTTTACTGAAGCTTTCTTT. Translation gives CASSLAQGFTEAFF. The full variable domain, with the rest looked up from reference TRBV7-9 and TRBJ1-1, is DTGVSQNPRHKITKRGQNVTFRCDPISEHNRLYWYRQTLGQGPEFLTYFQNEAQLEKSRLLSDRFSAERPKGSFSTLEIQRTEQGDSAMYLCASSLAQGFTEAFFGQGTRLTVV.

The rearrangement joins TRBV30 to TRBJ1-5, with a tentative D call TRBD1 (5 bases). There are 13 residues in the CDR3. Germline V gene sequence: CDR1 GTSNPN, CDR2 SVGIG (reference sequence). V was shortened by 2 bases and J by 7 bases, with 12 bases between the two germline ends. CDR3 nucleotides: TGTGCCTGGAGTCTGGGGACGACGCAGCCCCAGCATTTT. This gives the protein CAWSLGTTQPQHF.

This clone was seen a handful of times. The chain uses TRBV10-3 and TRBJ2-5; TRBD1 matches 7 bases. Germline CDR1 and CDR2: ENHRY and SYGVKD. CDR3 length equals 13 residues. V lost 7 bases to trimming and J lost 2 bases; unmatched junction nucleotides: 4. This CDR3 reads CAITGQIQETQYF. In nucleotides, the CDR3 is TGTGCCATCACGGGACAGATTCAAGAGACCCAGTACTTC.

This clone was seen only a few times. This chain links TRBV29-1 with TRBJ2-5; 7 nucleotides align to TRBD1. The DNA end is a closer match to TRBJ2-7, so the J assignment may be wrong. Per germline, CDR1 SQVTM and CDR2 ANQGSEA. CDR3 length: 13 amino acids. CDR3 amino acids: CSGTTGFRYEQYF. The CDR3 DNA reads as TGCAGCGGAACGACAGGGTTCCGCTACGAGCAGTACTTC.

A few counts support this clone. The J gene is TRBJ2-5, the V gene TRBV13; unclear D gene. The V gene lost 3 bases and the J gene lost 4 bases, with 6 bases spanning the gap. Germline V CDR1 and CDR2: PRHDT, FYEKMQ (reference sequence). The CDR3 has 12 amino acids. CDR3 protein: CASSLGRETQYF. As DNA, the CDR3 is TGTGCCAGCAGCTTGGGCCGAGAGACCCAGTACTTC.

The chain combines TRBV7-2 with TRBJ2-2, with a possible D match to TRBD2 (5 bases). CDR1 is SGHTA, CDR2 FQGNSA, per germline. V gave up 2 bases and J gave up 6 bases, with 10 bases separating them. The CDR3 consists of 14 residues. CDR3 nucleotides: TGTGCCAGCAGCTTATATCTACTAGCCGGGGAGCTGTTTTTT. Its translation is CASSLYLLAGELFF.

This chain uses TRBV28 with TRBJ2-1; D gene ambiguous. CDR3 length: 12 amino acids. V lost 8 bases and J 6 bases, leaving 11 bases between the germline ends. Germline V gives CDR1 MDHEN, CDR2 SYDVKM. CDR3 sequence: CASEQRSNEQFF. The CDR3 DNA reads TGTGCCAGCGAACAGAGAAGCAATGAGCAGTTCTTC.

This clone has more than one count but fewer than ten. Distinct nucleotide sequences in the sample also encode this CDR3. The rearrangement links TRBV29-1 to TRBJ2-5; 10 bases are a match to TRBD2. Germline trimming cut 5 bases from V and 1 base from J; bases unmatched to any gene: 1. Germline V lookup: CDR1 SQVTM, CDR2 ANQGSEA. The CDR3 extends over 13 amino acids. The CDR3 sequence is CSVRTSGQETQYF. DNA for the CDR3: TGCAGCGTTCGGACTAGCGGCCAAGAGACCCAGTACTTC.

This clone was seen a handful of times. The genes are TRBV2 and TRBJ2-5; D is perhaps TRBD2 (5 bases). CDR3 length: 14 amino acids. Between the trimmed V and J ends, which lost 4 bases and 2 bases, there was a span of 11 bases. Germline loops: CDR1 SNHLY, CDR2 FYNNEI. CDR3 region: CASSGLTGQETQYF. For the CDR3, the DNA is TGTGCCAGCAGTGGACTGACGGGACAAGAGACCCAGTACTTC.

The rearrangement joins TRBV23-1 to TRBJ2-1; 9 positions match TRBD1. TRBV23-1 is sorted into the ORF group, with uncertain function. With V trimmed by 4 bases and J by 5 bases, 12 bases remained unmatched. This CDR3 region has 17 residues. CDR3 bases: TGCGCCAGCAGTCGCCGAACAGGGGGCCCTCCCCACAATGAGCAGTTCTTC. As protein: CASSRRTGGPPHNEQFF.

As to this clone: The identical CDR3 is also encoded by other nucleotide sequences in the sample. The chain employs TRBV7-9 and TRBJ1-1; D might be TRBD1 (5 bases). This CDR3 spans 13 amino acids. CDR1 and CDR2 from the germline V gene are SEHNR and FQNEAQ (reference sequence). Trimming took 1 base from V and 3 from J, leaving 6 bases between them. DNA of the CDR3: TGTGCCAGCAGCTTAGGACAGTACACTGAAGCTTTCTTT. Its protein is CASSLGQYTEAFF.

This clone was counted only a few times. The chain has TRBV28 and TRBJ2-1; D possibly matches TRBD1 or TRBD2 (5 bases each). The CDR3 extends over 11 amino acids. CDR1 is MDHEN, CDR2 SYDVKM, per germline. Trimming pared 3 bases from V and 15 bases from J, leaving 12 bases between. The CDR3 nucleotides are TGTGCCAGCAGTTTCGGGGCCGCTGGGTTCTTC. The encoded protein is CASSFGAAGFF.

This clone has only a few counts. DNA for the CDR3: TGTGCCAGCAGCTTAGATTCGGGACAGGGTTTCGGTGAGCAGTTCTTC. Protein sequence: CASSLDSGQGFGEQFF. This chain links TRBV7-2 with TRBJ2-1; 9 bases match TRBD1. The length of the CDR3 is 16 residues. V lost 1 base and J lost 9; bases outside the gene matches: 10. Germline loops: CDR1 SGHTA, CDR2 FQGNSA.

This clone appeared a few times. The chain couples TRBV5-4 to TRBJ2-7, with a tentative D call TRBD1 (6 bases). This CDR3 has 13 amino acids. Trimming cost V 0 bases and J 4 bases, with 8 bases left between them. Per germline, CDR1 SGHNT and CDR2 YYREEE (reference sequence). This chain's CDR3 is CASSLDRVYEQYF. CDR3 DNA sequence: TGTGCCAGCAGCTTGGACAGGGTATACGAGCAGTACTTC. The whole variable domain, remainder taken from reference TRBV5-4 and TRBJ2-7, is ETGVTQSPTHLIKTRGQQVTLRCSSQSGHNTVSWYQQALGQGPQFIFQYYREEENGRGNFPPRFSGLQFPNYSSELNVNALELDDSALYLCASSLDRVYEQYFGPGTRLTVT.

The chain combines TRBV6-5 with TRBJ2-3; D is uncertain. From germline, CDR1 is MNHEY and CDR2 SVGAGI. This CDR3 spans 16 amino acids. V lost 0 bases and J 0 bases, leaving 10 bases between the germline ends. The CDR3 DNA reads TGTGCCAGCAGTTACTCCCTGGTGACTAGCACAGATACGCAGTATTTT. This translates into CASSYSLVTSTDTQYF.

This clone was observed a handful of times. The chain employs TRBV29-1 and TRBJ2-7; 9 bases fit TRBD2. Per the germline V gene, CDR1 is SQVTM and CDR2 is ANQGSEA. The CDR3 is 15 amino acids. The ends lost 7 bases at V and 3 bases at J; junction bases unmatched: 13. The CDR3 loop reads CSAKDIAGAGYEQYF. As DNA, the CDR3 is TGCAGCGCCAAGGATATAGCGGGAGCTGGCTACGAGCAGTACTTC.